These 27 T cell receptor beta chains share one sample of origin, sequenced in a study of vaccination and CD4 T cells after COVID-19. TCRdb used MiXCR to reprocess the PCR reads, holding one entry per CDR3 protein. The table lists 30,000 or so distinct CDR3 sequences, around 50% of them singletons. Time point denoted: late sampling 161 to 241 days after vaccination in three convalescent patients. This specimen was CD4+ T cells from blood, taken about 7 months after SARS-CoV-2 vaccination. The receptors derive from a human donor who had recovered from COVID-19.

In this sample, this clonotype turned up a few times. The V call is TRBV7-3, the J call TRBJ1-5; no clear D. Germline V CDR1 and CDR2: SGHTA, FQGTGA. This CDR3 is 16 amino acids long. Trimming stripped 5 bases from V and 0 bases from J, with 14 bases between. The CDR3 region is CASSPREIHSNQPQHF. Here the CDR3 DNA reads TGTGCCAGCAGCCCTCGAGAGATTCATAGCAATCAGCCCCAGCATTTT.

The V gene is TRBV10-3, the J gene TRBJ2-3; 10 bases match TRBD2. This CDR3 region has 19 residues. CDR1 is ENHRY and CDR2 is SYGVKD in the germline V gene. Losses at the gene ends were 0 bases for V and 3 bases for J; bases not matched to a gene: 12. For the CDR3, the DNA is TGTGCCATCAGTGAGTCGTCTAGCGGGAGAGGGGCCCTGACAGATACGCAGTATTTT. Protein: CAISESSSGRGALTDTQYF.

This clonotype is a singleton in its sample. The chain carries TRBV12-3 or TRBV12-4 and TRBJ2-5; TRBD2 might be the D (5 bases). Trimming cost V 4 bases and J 5 bases, with 17 bases left between them. This CDR3 is built from 15 residues. In nucleotides, the CDR3 is TGTGCCAGCAGTTCCCCGCGCCCCCCGGGGGAGACCCAGTACTTC. It specifies CASSSPRPPGETQYF.

This clonotype was found a few times. The chain links TRBV25-1 to TRBJ2-7; 11 bases match TRBD2. The V gene end was trimmed by 6 bases and the J gene end by 1 base; junction bases not matched to a gene: 2. Germline lookup yields CDR1 MGHDK and CDR2 SYGVNS. The CDR3 consists of 14 residues. The CDR3 is CASSRTSGSYEQYF. In nucleotides, the CDR3 is TGTGCCAGCAGCAGGACTAGCGGGTCCTACGAGCAGTACTTC.

J is TRBJ1-2 and V is TRBV28; D call uncertain. This CDR3 is 12 amino acids long. V lost 1 base and J lost 4, with 4 bases in between. Germline values: CDR1 MDHEN, CDR2 SYDVKM. The CDR3 sequence: CASSLYGYGYTF. DNA of the CDR3: TGTGCCAGCAGTTTATACGGCTATGGCTACACCTTC.

This rearrangement joins TRBV6-2 or TRBV6-3 to TRBJ2-7; 8 bases match TRBD2. J lost 3 bases, V lost 2 bases, and 9 bases had no gene match. The CDR3 extends over 16 amino acids. The V gene's germline CDR1 is MNHEY and CDR2 SVGEGT. Written as DNA, the CDR3 is TGTGCCAGCAGTTACATCCCCGGGAGGGCCTTCTACGAGCAGTACTTC. Translation gives CASSYIPGRAFYEQYF.

This clonotype appeared a few times. The chain has TRBV19 and TRBJ1-1; TRBD1 is a possible D gene (6 bases). The CDR3 spans 14 residues. Between the trimmed V and J ends, which lost 7 bases and 0 bases, there was a span of 12 bases. Germline values: CDR1 LNHDA, CDR2 SQIVND (reference sequence). CDR3: CASTPQGMNTEAFF. In DNA form, the CDR3 reads TGTGCCAGTACCCCTCAGGGGATGAACACTGAAGCTTTCTTT.

This clonotype has more than one count but fewer than ten. The J gene is TRBJ2-2, the V gene TRBV20-1; D unresolved. The V gene lost 3 bases and the J gene lost 5 bases, with 13 bases spanning the gap. Germline V lookup: CDR1 DFQATT, CDR2 SNEGSKA (reference sequence). The CDR3 is 14 amino acids. The CDR3 protein is CSARQNMETGELFF. The CDR3 DNA sequence: TGCAGTGCTAGGCAGAATATGGAGACCGGGGAGCTGTTTTTT.

This chain joins TRBV27 and TRBJ2-7; TRBD2 aligns across 10 bases. The junction had 4 bases not matched to a gene; V was cut back by 3 bases and J by 2 bases. CDR1 is MNHEY, CDR2 SMNVEV, per germline (reference sequence). The CDR3 covers 15 residues. This chain's CDR3 is CASSFSGRFPYEQYF. In DNA form, the CDR3 reads TGTGCCAGCAGTTTTAGCGGGAGGTTTCCCTACGAGCAGTACTTC.

The chain joins TRBV27 to TRBJ1-1; D is ambiguous. The CDR3 is made up of 13 amino acids. Looked up from germline, CDR1 is MNHEY and CDR2 is SMNVEV (reference sequence). V gave up 0 bases and J gave up 2 bases, with 4 bases separating them. CDR3: CASSLSRNTEAFF. The CDR3, as DNA: TGTGCCAGCAGTTTATCCAGAAACACTGAAGCTTTCTTT.

The V call is TRBV20-1, the J call TRBJ2-1, with no clear D. The germline V gene has CDR1 DFQATT and CDR2 SNEGSKA (reference sequence). The V gene lost 2 bases and the J gene lost 0 bases, with 17 bases spanning the gap. CDR3 length: 17 residues. CDR3 in DNA: TGCAGTGCTAGAAACGGGTACCATCCGAGCTCCTACAATGAGCAGTTCTTC. It is translated as CSARNGYHPSSYNEQFF.

The chain recombines TRBV6-2 or TRBV6-3 with TRBJ1-1; TRBD1 matches at 7 bases. Germline V gives CDR1 MNHEY, CDR2 SVGEGT. The ends lost 5 bases at V and 2 bases at J; junction bases unmatched: 8. This CDR3 spans 15 amino acids. CDR3 coding DNA: TGTGCCAGCAGTGACTGGACAGGACGCAACACTGAAGCTTTCTTT. Translating gives CASSDWTGRNTEAFF.

The chain is built from TRBV7-2 and TRBJ1-2, with no clear D. The V and J ends lost 1 base and 2 bases respectively, with 2 bases between them. CDR1 is SGHTA and CDR2 is FQGNSA in the germline V gene. This CDR3 is 12 amino acids long. The CDR3 loop reads CASSLVNYGYTF. CDR3 DNA: TGTGCCAGCAGCTTAGTCAACTATGGCTACACCTTC.

The rearrangement uses TRBV11-1 and TRBJ2-5; weak D call: TRBD1 (5 bases). The germline V and J ends were trimmed by 6 bases and 4 bases, with 21 bases remaining between them. CDR1 SGHAT and CDR2 FQDESV come from the germline V gene (reference sequence). The CDR3 runs to 16 residues. The CDR3 protein is CASRRRGRAAAETQYF. The CDR3 bases are TGTGCCAGCAGACGACGCGGCAGGGCGGCTGCAGAGACCCAGTACTTC. Full variable domain (remainder filled in from reference TRBV11-1 and TRBJ2-5): EAEVAQSPRYKITEKSQAVAFWCDPISGHATLYWYRQILGQGPELLVQFQDESVVDDSQLPKDRFSAERLKGVDSTLKIQPAELGDSAMYLCASRRRGRAAAETQYFGPGTRLLVL.

The chain employs TRBV6-2 or TRBV6-3 and TRBJ2-7; TRBD1 might be the D (6 bases). CDR3 length equals 15 residues. V lost 0 bases to trimming and J lost 2 bases, with 11 bases between them. CDR1 is MNHEY, CDR2 SVGEGT, per germline. The CDR3 sequence is CASSYSTRGTYEQYF. CDR3 DNA: TGTGCCAGCAGTTACTCGACCAGGGGAACCTACGAGCAGTACTTC.

CDR3 region: CSASGGLTSTDTQYF. The CDR3 nucleotides are TGCAGTGCTAGTGGGGGGCTGACGAGCACAGATACGCAGTATTTT. The V and J genes are TRBV20-1 and TRBJ2-3; possibly TRBD1 or TRBD2 for D (6 bases each). CDR1 and CDR2 from the germline V gene are DFQATT and SNEGSKA (reference sequence). The germline V and J ends were trimmed by 3 bases and 0 bases, with 13 bases remaining between them. This CDR3 is built from 15 residues.

The gene calls are TRBV28 and TRBJ1-1; TRBD1 might be the D (6 bases). CDR3 length equals 13 residues. V lost 6 bases to trimming and J lost 0 bases, with 8 bases between them. From germline, CDR1 is MDHEN and CDR2 SYDVKM. The chain's CDR3 is CASRGAMNTEAFF. CDR3 nucleotide sequence: TGTGCCAGCAGGGGGGCGATGAACACTGAAGCTTTCTTT. The complete variable domain, with remaining parts taken from reference TRBV28 and TRBJ1-1, reads DVKVTQSSRYLVKRTGEKVFLECVQDMDHENMFWYRQDPGLGLRLIYFSYDVKMKEKGDIPEGYSVSREKKERFSLILESASTNQTSMYLCASRGAMNTEAFFGQGTRLTVV.

The rearrangement links TRBV12-3 or TRBV12-4 to TRBJ2-1, with TRBD1 identical over 12 bases. This CDR3 contains 15 residues. The V segment lost 5 bases and the J segment 8 bases; nucleotides outside the gene matches: 7. The CDR3 loop reads CASSPRDRGLYEQFF. For the CDR3, the DNA is TGTGCCAGCAGTCCCCGGGACAGGGGGCTCTATGAGCAGTTCTTC.

J is TRBJ2-3 and V is TRBV7-9, with a weak D call TRBD2 (5 bases). Looked up from germline, CDR1 is SEHNR and CDR2 is FQNEAQ (reference sequence). V was cut by 5 bases and J by 2 bases, with 17 bases left in between. The CDR3 spans 16 residues. DNA of the CDR3: TGTGCCAGCAGCCCCCGGGGTGGGGTACCCACAGATACGCAGTATTTT. Translated, it gives CASSPRGGVPTDTQYF.

The chain links TRBV6-1 to TRBJ2-3, with 10 bases lining up with TRBD2. The CDR3 has 16 residues. Trimming took 7 bases from V and 7 from J; bases not matched to a gene: 14. Germline V CDR1 and CDR2: MNHNS, SASEGT. This CDR3 is CASTLVGAGGPYTQYF. The CDR3 nucleotides are TGTGCCAGCACCCTCGTGGGAGCGGGAGGGCCGTATACGCAGTATTTT.

This chain links TRBV7-9 with TRBJ2-5; 13 bases match TRBD2. Germline assignment: CDR1 SEHNR and CDR2 FQNEAQ (reference sequence). There are 15 residues in the CDR3. V was pared by 1 base and J by 4 bases, with 0 bases of the junction left unmatched. The chain's CDR3 is CASSLGTSGRETQYF. DNA for the CDR3: TGTGCCAGCAGCTTAGGGACTAGCGGGAGAGAGACCCAGTACTTC.

In this sample, this clonotype turned up once. The chain carries TRBV6-1 and TRBJ2-7; no clear D gene. Trimming removed 6 bases from V and 3 bases from J, with 12 bases in between. Per the germline V gene, CDR1 is MNHNS and CDR2 is SASEGT. This CDR3 comprises 13 residues. The CDR3 bases are TGTGCCAGCAGCCCCCAGTCCGGCTACGAGCAGTACTTC. As protein: CASSPQSGYEQYF.

This clonotype was counted between two and nine times. The V gene is TRBV20-1, the J gene TRBJ2-7, with 10 nucleotides matching TRBD2. The CDR3 loop spans 15 amino acids. The V gene end was trimmed by 4 bases and the J gene end by 4 bases; junction bases not matched to a gene: 10. Germline-derived CDR1 and CDR2 are DFQATT and SNEGSKA (reference sequence). In nucleotides, the CDR3 is TGCAGTGCTAACCACCGATCTAGCGGGAGTTACGAGCAGTACTTC. Translation: CSANHRSSGSYEQYF.

This clonotype showed up just once. This chain joins TRBV4-1 and TRBJ1-5, with D unresolved. Germline values: CDR1 MGHRA, CDR2 YSYEKL. The germline V and J ends were trimmed by 0 bases and 0 bases, with 3 bases remaining between them. The CDR3 has 14 residues. CDR3 in amino acids: CASSQESSNQPQHF. The CDR3 nucleotides are TGCGCCAGCAGCCAAGAGAGTAGCAATCAGCCCCAGCATTTT.

This clonotype was counted once. The chain has TRBV11-2 and TRBJ2-5; D unresolved. Germline-derived CDR1 and CDR2 are SGHAT and FQNNGV. Trimming removed 5 bases from V and 4 bases from J, with 14 bases in between. CDR3 length: 14 amino acids. The CDR3 sequence: CASSRMEGRETQYF. The DNA of the CDR3 is TGTGCCAGCAGCCGCATGGAAGGACGAGAGACCCAGTACTTC.

CDR3 bases: TGTGCCAGTAGTACAGCGGGAGGATACGGCACAGATACGCAGTATTTT. Its protein product is CASSTAGGYGTDTQYF. The rearrangement links TRBV19 to TRBJ2-3; 9 nucleotides line up with TRBD2. Per germline, CDR1 LNHDA and CDR2 SQIVND (reference sequence). The CDR3 spans 16 residues. Losses at the gene ends were 4 bases for V and 1 base for J; bases not matched to a gene: 6.

The chain joins TRBV10-1 to TRBJ1-2, with D maybe TRBD1 (5 bases). This CDR3 region has 15 residues. V was cut by 4 bases and J by 0 bases, with 12 bases left in between. CDR1 WNHNN and CDR2 SYGVQD come from the germline V gene (reference sequence). Written as DNA, the CDR3 is TGCGCCAGCAGTGTGCAAAGGGACCCTAACTATGGCTACACCTTC. This sequence encodes CASSVQRDPNYGYTF.